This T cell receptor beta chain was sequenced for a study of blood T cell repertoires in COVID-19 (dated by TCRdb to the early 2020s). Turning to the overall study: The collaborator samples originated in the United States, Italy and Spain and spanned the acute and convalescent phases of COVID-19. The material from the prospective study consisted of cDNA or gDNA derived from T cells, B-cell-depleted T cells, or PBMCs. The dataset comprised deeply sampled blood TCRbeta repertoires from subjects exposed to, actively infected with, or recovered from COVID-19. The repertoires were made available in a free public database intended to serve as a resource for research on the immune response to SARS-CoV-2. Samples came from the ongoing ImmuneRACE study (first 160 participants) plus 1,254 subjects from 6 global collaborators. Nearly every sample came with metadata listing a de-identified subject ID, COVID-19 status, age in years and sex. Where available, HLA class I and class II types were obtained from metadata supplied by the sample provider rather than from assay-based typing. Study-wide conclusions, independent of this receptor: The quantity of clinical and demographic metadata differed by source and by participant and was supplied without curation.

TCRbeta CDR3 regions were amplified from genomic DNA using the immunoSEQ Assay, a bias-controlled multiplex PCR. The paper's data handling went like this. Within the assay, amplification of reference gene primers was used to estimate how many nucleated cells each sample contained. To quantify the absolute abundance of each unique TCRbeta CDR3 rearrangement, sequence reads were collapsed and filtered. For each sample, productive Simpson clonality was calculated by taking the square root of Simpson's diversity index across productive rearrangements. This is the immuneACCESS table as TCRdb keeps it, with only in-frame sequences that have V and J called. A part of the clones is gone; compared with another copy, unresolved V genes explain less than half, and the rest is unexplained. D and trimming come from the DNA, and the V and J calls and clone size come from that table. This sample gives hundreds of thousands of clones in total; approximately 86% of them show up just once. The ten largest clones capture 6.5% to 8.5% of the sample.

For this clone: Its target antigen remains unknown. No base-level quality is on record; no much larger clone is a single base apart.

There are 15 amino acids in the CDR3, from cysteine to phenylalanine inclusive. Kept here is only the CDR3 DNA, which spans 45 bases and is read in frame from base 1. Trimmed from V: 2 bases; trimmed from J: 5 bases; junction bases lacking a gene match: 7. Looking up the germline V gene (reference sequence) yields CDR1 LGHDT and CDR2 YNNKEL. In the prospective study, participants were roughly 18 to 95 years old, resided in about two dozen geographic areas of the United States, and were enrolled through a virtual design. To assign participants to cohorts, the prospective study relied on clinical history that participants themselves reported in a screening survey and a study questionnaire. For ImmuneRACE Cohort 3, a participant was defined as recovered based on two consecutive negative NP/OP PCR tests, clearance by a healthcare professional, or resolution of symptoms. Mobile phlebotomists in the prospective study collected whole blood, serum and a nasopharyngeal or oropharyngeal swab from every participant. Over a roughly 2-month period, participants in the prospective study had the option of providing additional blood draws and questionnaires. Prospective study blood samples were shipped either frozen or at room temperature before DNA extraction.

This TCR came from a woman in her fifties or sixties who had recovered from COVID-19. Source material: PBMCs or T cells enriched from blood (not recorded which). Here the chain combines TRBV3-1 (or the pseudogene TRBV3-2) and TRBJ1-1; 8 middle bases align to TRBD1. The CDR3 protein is CASSQTKDRETEAFF. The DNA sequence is TGTGCCAGCAGCCAAACCAAGGACAGGGAGACTGAAGCTTTCTTT.